The next 30 T cell receptor beta chains were all read from a single sample in a study of blood T cell repertoires in COVID-19. Measured with immunoSEQ multiplex PCR; TCRdb has only the in-frame clones, and not every one. The repertoire holds some 43,000 clones, with around 85% as singletons. The sequencing input was peripheral blood. These receptors came from a man aged 40-49 years with active or convalescent COVID-19.

V and J are TRBV6-5 and TRBJ2-1; 9 nucleotides agree with TRBD2. The germline V gene encodes CDR1 MNHEY and CDR2 SVGAGI. The ends lost 7 bases at V and 9 bases at J; junction bases unmatched: 7. The CDR3 runs 13 residues. This CDR3 reads CASMSGGTGEQFF. Written as DNA, the CDR3 is TGTGCCAGCATGAGCGGGGGGACCGGTGAGCAGTTCTTC.

This clone was detected once. This chain joins TRBV4-2 and TRBJ2-2, with D unresolved. This CDR3 has 15 residues. V gave up 2 bases and J gave up 6 bases, with 13 bases separating them. The V gene's germline CDR1 is LGHNA and CDR2 YNFKEQ. The CDR3 bases are TGTGCCAGCAGCCAAACTCTAAGACAATCCGGGGAGCTGTTTTTT. This translates into CASSQTLRQSGELFF.

The V and J genes are TRBV4-2 and TRBJ1-2; 8 bases fit TRBD1. The length of the CDR3 is 13 residues. Germline CDR1 reads LGHNA; CDR2 reads YNFKEQ. Trimming at V came to 4 bases and at J to 8 bases, leaving 6 bases not matched to a gene. For the CDR3, the DNA is TGTGCCAGCAGCCCGACAGGGGCCGGCGGCTACACCTTC. Translating gives CASSPTGAGGYTF.

This chain joins TRBV28 and TRBJ2-1; weak D call: TRBD2 (5 bases). V was cut by 7 bases and J by 9 bases, with 19 bases left in between. Germline V gene sequence: CDR1 MDHEN, CDR2 SYDVKM. This CDR3 is built from 14 residues. The CDR3 DNA reads TGTGCCAGCACCCCTAGCTTGGTCTCAGGTGAGCAGTTCTTC. Its protein product is CASTPSLVSGEQFF.

The rearrangement uses TRBV14 and TRBJ2-7, with D unclear. Germline-derived CDR1 and CDR2 are SGHDN and FVKESK. This CDR3 comprises 13 residues. The V end lost 1 base, the J end lost 5 bases, and 9 bases lay between the germline ends. The CDR3 loop reads CASSQVNSHEQYF. CDR3 sequence (DNA): TGTGCCAGCAGCCAAGTAAACAGCCACGAGCAGTACTTC.

The chain carries TRBV13 and TRBJ2-3; TRBD2 aligns across 15 bases. CDR1 is PRHDT and CDR2 is FYEKMQ in the germline V gene (reference sequence). V lost 7 bases and J lost 6; bases outside the gene matches: 5. The CDR3 consists of 15 residues. As DNA, the CDR3 is TGTGCCAGCACCATGGGACTAGCGGGAGGTGATACGCAGTATTTT. Translated: CASTMGLAGGDTQYF.

This chain joins TRBV5-5 and TRBJ1-6; tentative D call: TRBD1 (5 bases). The CDR3 sequence is 14 residues long. Trimming removed 5 bases at V and 8 bases at J, with 14 bases between. Germline V gives CDR1 SGHKS, CDR2 YYEKEE (reference sequence). CDR3 nucleotide sequence: TGTGCCAGCAGTCCACTGGGAGGGGATTCACCCCTCCACTTT. Protein sequence: CASSPLGGDSPLHF. Based on the CDR3 plus reference TRBV5-5 and TRBJ1-6, the full variable domain is DAGVTQSPTHLIKTRGQQVTLRCSPISGHKSVSWYQQVLGQGPQFIFQYYEKEERGRGNFPDRFSARQFPNYSSELNVNALLLGDSALYLCASSPLGGDSPLHFGNGTRLTVT.

The V gene is TRBV12-5, the J gene TRBJ1-1; D gene uncertain. Germline CDR1 LGHNT, CDR2 FRNRAP. CDR3 length: 17 amino acids. V lost 1 base and J lost 0, with 15 bases in between. The CDR3 reads CASGLGLTTEMNTEAFF. The CDR3 bases are TGTGCTAGTGGTTTGGGACTCACGACGGAGATGAACACTGAAGCTTTCTTT.

This clone has more than one count but fewer than ten. V gene TRBV6-5 combines with J gene TRBJ2-2; weak D call: TRBD1 (6 bases). CDR3 length equals 16 residues. Trimming removed 4 bases from V and 0 bases from J, with 12 bases in between. Germline V gene data show CDR1 as MNHEY and CDR2 as SVGAGI. The CDR3 sequence is CASSLTGPTNTGELFF. In nucleotides, the CDR3 is TGTGCCAGCAGTTTAACAGGGCCCACGAACACCGGGGAGCTGTTTTTT.

CDR3 region: CASSLGAGTAKNEQYF. The CDR3 DNA sequence: TGTGCCAGCAGCTTAGGGGCGGGGACGGCTAAAAACGAGCAGTACTTC. V usage is TRBV11-2 and J usage is TRBJ2-7; D possibly corresponds to TRBD2 (6 bases). The CDR3 totals 16 residues. Trimming stripped 1 base from V and 5 bases from J, with 18 bases between. Germline V CDR1 and CDR2: SGHAT, FQNNGV.

The chain combines TRBV7-2 with TRBJ2-5; D may be TRBD1 (6 bases). Between the trimmed V and J ends, which lost 1 base and 5 bases, there was a span of 11 bases. This CDR3 contains 14 residues. Germline CDR1 is SGHTA and CDR2 is FQGNSA. Here the CDR3 reads CASSLGGGRETQYF. The CDR3, as DNA: TGTGCCAGCAGCTTAGGTGGGGGCCGGGAGACCCAGTACTTC.

This clone was recorded a few times. The rearrangement joins TRBV5-1 to TRBJ2-1; D is unresolved. Deletions cut 0 bases from V and 8 bases from J, with 6 bases between. The CDR3 contains 12 residues. Germline CDR1 reads SGHRS; CDR2 reads YFSETQ. DNA for the CDR3: TGCGCCAGCAGCTTGGAACGGGATGAGCAGTTCTTC. Translating gives CASSLERDEQFF.

This clone was recorded once. In DNA, the CDR3 is TGTGCCAGCAGCCGGGACAGGGTGAACACTGAAGCTTTCTTT. Translating gives CASSRDRVNTEAFF. The chain couples TRBV11-2 to TRBJ1-1; 9 bases fit TRBD1. The CDR3 contains 14 residues. With V trimmed by 5 bases and J by 0 bases, 1 base remained unmatched. The germline gives CDR1 SGHAT, CDR2 FQNNGV.

The CDR3 nucleotides read TGTGCCAGTAGCGGGACTGAAGAGACCCAGTACTTC. Translated, it gives CASSGTEETQYF. J is TRBJ2-5 and V is TRBV2; TRBD2 aligns across 8 bases. The CDR3 covers 12 residues. V trimming: 9 bases; J trimming: 3 bases; junction bases outside the gene matches: 3. Germline V gives CDR1 SNHLY, CDR2 FYNNEI. Together with reference TRBV2 and TRBJ2-5, the CDR3 gives the full variable domain: EPEVTQTPSHQVTQMGQEVILRCVPISNHLYFYWYRQILGQKVEFLVSFYNNEISEKSEIFDDQFSVERPDGSNFTLKIRSTKLEDSAMYFCASSGTEETQYFGPGTRLLVL.

This rearrangement joins TRBV7-2 to TRBJ2-3; 8 bases match TRBD2. The germline V gene has CDR1 SGHTA and CDR2 FQGNSA. The CDR3 has 16 residues. With 5 bases clipped from V and 3 bases from J, the junction kept 10 bases outside the gene matches. The CDR3, as DNA: TGTGCCAGCAGCGGCACTAGCGGCCAAAGGACAGATACGCAGTATTTT. Translating it yields CASSGTSGQRTDTQYF.

The rearrangement links TRBV6-5 to TRBJ2-7; TRBD2 might be the D (6 bases). V was clipped by 4 bases and J by 2 bases, with 18 bases between them. The CDR3 runs 16 residues. CDR1 and CDR2 (germline): MNHEY, SVGAGI. CDR3 amino acids: CASSFTRGGIPYEQYF. The DNA for the CDR3 is TGTGCCAGCAGTTTCACTAGAGGCGGGATCCCCTACGAGCAGTACTTC.

CDR3 sequence: CASSLGQGSLNTGELFF. Written as DNA, the CDR3 is TGTGCCAGCAGCCTGGGACAGGGGTCTTTGAACACCGGGGAGCTGTTTTTT. This chain links TRBV11-3 with TRBJ2-2, with TRBD1 matching 10 bases. Germline trimming cut 5 bases from V and 1 base from J; bases unmatched to any gene: 7. This CDR3 comprises 17 residues. In germline, CDR1 is SGHNT, CDR2 YENEEA. Using reference TRBV11-3 and TRBJ2-2 for the parts outside the CDR3, the full variable domain is EAGVVQSPRYKIIEKKQPVAFWCNPISGHNTLYWYLQNLGQGPELLIRYENEEAVDDSQLPKDRFSAERLKGVDSTLKIQPAELGDSAVYLCASSLGQGSLNTGELFFGEGSRLTVL.

This clone appeared a few times. One junction end does not reproduce the germline sequence, and a read error may be involved. The chain recombines TRBV28 with TRBJ1-1; no reliable D call. Germline CDR1 MDHEN, CDR2 SYDVKM. The CDR3 is 11 amino acids. The CDR3 region is CASSAEASRLF. CDR3 DNA sequence: TGTGCCAGCTCTGCGGAGGCATCGAGACTCTTT.

In its sample, this clone was seen once. The chain has TRBV28 and TRBJ1-5; TRBD1 is a possible D gene (6 bases). This CDR3 contains 17 residues. Germline values: CDR1 MDHEN, CDR2 SYDVKM. Between the trimmed V and J ends, which lost 8 bases and 7 bases, there was a span of 27 bases. The CDR3: CASHFLGGGGAGQPQHF. In DNA, the CDR3 is TGTGCCAGCCACTTCCTGGGCGGGGGGGGCGCGGGACAGCCCCAGCATTTT.

The V gene is TRBV7-9, the J gene TRBJ1-4, with D perhaps matching TRBD1 (6 bases). CDR1 and CDR2 from the germline V gene are SEHNR and FQNEAQ (reference sequence). The V end was cut by 4 bases, the J end by 8 bases, with 14 bases between. CDR3 length: 14 amino acids. This chain's CDR3 is CASSYRDGLEKLFF. In DNA form, the CDR3 reads TGTGCCAGCAGCTACAGGGACGGCTTGGAAAAACTGTTTTTT.

The J gene is TRBJ2-7, the V gene TRBV4-1, with TRBD2 identical over 11 bases. CDR1 MGHRA and CDR2 YSYEKL come from the germline V gene. V shed 4 bases, J shed 9 bases, and the junction held 23 bases outside the gene matches. The CDR3 loop spans 19 amino acids. Written as DNA, the CDR3 is TGCGCCAGCAGCCTGCAAACCGGGACTAGCGGTGGAGGCCCTAGGGGGCAGTACTTC. Translated: CASSLQTGTSGGGPRGQYF.

This clone appeared a single time. The gene calls are TRBV19 and TRBJ2-3; 8 positions agree with TRBD1. Germline CDR1 is LNHDA and CDR2 is SQIVND (reference sequence). The CDR3 is 18 residues long. Losses at the gene ends were 3 bases for V and 1 base for J; bases not matched to a gene: 12. Written as DNA, the CDR3 is TGTGCCAGTAGTATGCGTTGGGCAGGGGGCGAGGGCACAGATACGCAGTATTTT. It yields the protein CASSMRWAGGEGTDTQYF.

The count of this clone is one. The chain links TRBV4-1 to TRBJ1-2; the match to TRBD1 covers 7 bases. CDR3 length: 15 amino acids. The ends lost 0 bases at V and 8 bases at J; junction bases unmatched: 9. The V gene's germline CDR1 is MGHRA and CDR2 YSYEKL. CDR3 loop: CASSQEEQGRWGYTF. The DNA for the CDR3 is TGCGCCAGCAGCCAAGAAGAACAGGGGAGATGGGGCTACACCTTC.

J is TRBJ1-2 and V is TRBV5-4; 10 nucleotides line up with TRBD1. The germline V gene has CDR1 SGHNT and CDR2 YYREEE (reference sequence). V dropped 5 bases and J dropped 4; count of bases not matched to a gene: 11. This CDR3 has 16 residues. The DNA of the CDR3 is TGTGCCAGCAGTACTAGGGACAGGGGCCCCCTCTATGGCTACACCTTC. Its translation: CASSTRDRGPLYGYTF.

As concerns this clone: Distinct nucleotide sequences in the sample also encode this CDR3. This chain joins TRBV9 and TRBJ2-1; no firm D call. Trimming pared 0 bases from V and 3 bases from J, leaving 10 bases between. The CDR3 has 15 amino acids. The V gene's germline CDR1 is SGDLS and CDR2 YYNGEE. CDR3 sequence reads: CASSVAAGIYNEQFF. The CDR3 region has the DNA TGTGCCAGCAGCGTAGCTGCAGGTATCTACAATGAGCAGTTCTTC.

In DNA, the CDR3 is TGTGCCAGCAGCCCCGCCGGCGGGGGGGTTACCTATGAGCAGTTCTTC. This codes for CASSPAGGGVTYEQFF. V is TRBV3-1 (or the pseudogene TRBV3-2) and J is TRBJ2-1; 9 positions agree with TRBD2. V gave up 4 bases and J gave up 8 bases; unmatched junction bases: 12. The CDR3 extends over 16 amino acids. Germline assignment: CDR1 LGHDT and CDR2 YNNKEL (reference sequence).

V usage is TRBV6-5 and J usage is TRBJ2-2; TRBD1 matches 10 bases. The CDR3 has 15 residues. From germline, CDR1 is MNHEY and CDR2 SVGAGI. V shed 10 bases and J 7 bases; nucleotides not matched to a gene: 12. The CDR3 protein is CATLRGQGLFGELFF. For the CDR3, the DNA is TGTGCCACTCTTAGGGGACAGGGGTTGTTCGGGGAGCTGTTTTTT.

The J gene is TRBJ2-7, the V gene TRBV5-8; 7 bases are shared with TRBD2. V was clipped by 4 bases and J by 4 bases; unmatched bases: 5. Germline CDR1 reads SGHTS; CDR2 reads YDEGEE. The CDR3 contains 13 residues. The CDR3 spells CASSGRGGYEQYF. As DNA, the CDR3 is TGTGCCAGCAGCGGGAGGGGAGGATACGAGCAGTACTTC.

The CDR3 here is CASSPGGGREKLFF. CDR3 bases: TGTGCCAGCAGCCCCGGTGGCGGGCGGGAAAAACTGTTTTTT. The V gene is TRBV5-5, the J gene TRBJ1-4, with D unclear. This CDR3 region has 14 residues. V was cut by 4 bases and J by 8 bases, with 15 bases left in between. Germline assignment: CDR1 SGHKS and CDR2 YYEKEE (reference sequence).

This sequence joins TRBV24-1 and TRBJ2-2, with a tentative D call TRBD1 (5 bases). CDR3 length: 13 residues. Trimming took off 7 bases at V and 5 bases at J, with 10 bases between the two ends. Germline CDR1 reads KGHDR; CDR2 reads SFDVKD. The CDR3 protein is CATRRTPTGELFF. The CDR3 bases are TGTGCCACCAGGCGGACACCTACCGGGGAGCTGTTTTTT.